This T cell receptor beta chain was recovered during a study of tissue T cells after allogeneic stem cell transplantation (dated by TCRdb to between 2020 and 2023). Context from the whole study: TCR beta repertoires were profiled across many tissues obtained from research autopsies of patients with and without GVHD, as well as in mouse models of GVHD. On the human side, the study was prospective and observational, with no blinding or randomization.

Only a few counts were recorded for this clone. What antigen it recognizes has not been identified. Gene labels and germline sequences for this entry follow the mouse. The read is 1 residue too short to cover the CDR3 end, so that end is filled in from the germline J gene. Receptor amplification or capture employed the immunoSEQ multiplex PCR assay. TCRbeta CDR3 sequencing was done by Adaptive Biotechnologies at survey depth, reporting CDR3 sequences, V/J genes, productive frequency and template counts. TCR beta CDR3 regions were amplified from genomic DNA instead of RNA. The original methods were these. Jensen-Shannon divergence was used to quantify pairwise repertoire overlap between tissues, with a value of 1 meaning complete divergence and a value of 0 meaning identical repertoires. Tissues were clustered by single-linkage agglomerative hierarchical clustering of pairwise JSD values, and the clustering results were displayed as dendrograms. GLIPH2 was run on all patient samples with simulation_depth 1000, kmer_min_depth 3 and cdr3_length_cutoff 8, and groups with more than two unique CDR3s were retained. A standardized tissue-overlap score extrapolated Jaccard GLIPH-group overlap across patients to a standard repertoire size of 1000 clones. Associations of diversity with clinical or experimental variables used linear mixed-effect models with tissue fixed effects and individual random effects. TCRdb provides this immuneACCESS table in a form limited to in-frame rearrangements. Some clones are lacking; in checked studies, under half of them reflect an unresolved V gene, and why the rest are absent is not known. V, J and clone size are those of that table, while D and trimming were read from the DNA. The sample records approximately 45,000 clones, around 72% of which are singletons. Roughly 0.59% of the sample is held by the ten biggest clonotypes.

CDR1 and CDR2 are read off the germline V gene as SGHLS and HYDKME. Relative to germline, V is missing 0 bases and J is missing 7 bases, with 5 bases of the junction outside any gene match. The CDR3 starts with the cysteine, ends with the phenylalanine, and has 15 residues. Only the CDR3 bases that were read are kept: 42 of them, in frame from base 1. The full study reports these points: In both patients and mice, T cells from blood and spleen covered only a limited part of the TCR repertoire found in tissues. The study did not establish which tissue TCRs were alloreactive or antigen-specific, and some clones may have been host cells that persisted. The patient cohort was small and varied clinically, and sampling depth was recognized as a limitation. Within patients, how anatomically similar tissues were was a major factor shaping TCR repertoire composition, regardless of disease or transplant status. Only a few T cell clones appeared in more than one patient, yet motif-based clustering showed tissue-specific repertoire signatures that were shared between patients.

Sample: sorted cells pooled from one or two spleens. The sequence is built from TRBV12-2 and TRBJ1-4; 9 bases in the middle match TRBD1. The TCR sequence derives from a pool of C57BL/6 mice in good health. CDR3 bases read: TGTGCCAGCTCTCTCGAGGGACAGGGAGGCGAAAGATTATTT. Translated, this gives CASSLEGQGGERLF. The CDR3 reads in full as CASSLEGQGGERLFF.